Here is one T cell receptor beta chain with its context. Its antigen is still unknown. This entry is derived from a study of T-cell memory formation after mild COVID-19. Regarding the study as a whole: The finding that pre-infection memory included some responding clones suggested that cross-reactive memory joined.

It was 5'RACE with constant-segment primers that produced the TCR alpha and TCR beta cDNA libraries, which carried sample barcodes and UMIs. In TCRdb, the 5' RACE reads were re-called with MiXCR into one record per CDR3 protein. Of just over 400,000 distinct CDR3 sequences in the sample, around 22% were seen once. Material for sequencing was PBMCs or a T cell subset sorted from them (not recorded which). The clonotype comes from an adult woman who had mild COVID-19 (a few samples of this study predate the infection). Cell type and time point are not known.

The CDR3 nucleotides are TGTGCCAGCAGTTTCGCGGGGCCCCAACAAGGAGAGACCCAGTACTTC. It yields the protein CASSFAGPQQGETQYF. The chain combines TRBV12-3 or TRBV12-4 with TRBJ2-5; D may be TRBD2 (6 bases). The length of the CDR3 is 16 residues. Between the trimmed V and J ends, which lost 3 bases and 4 bases, there was a span of 18 bases.